This T cell receptor beta chain came from a study of T cell responses to AZD1222 COVID-19 vaccine (dated by TCRdb to about 2021). About the investigation overall: TCR sequencing was performed for roughly 250 trial participants, of whom roughly 200 were given two doses of AZD1222 and about 25 were given two doses of MenACWY control vaccine. Trial participants were enrolled into age subgroups of 18-55, 56-69 and 70-plus years, which contained around 150, 28 and 57 TCR-sequenced participants, respectively.

For this clone: The antigen it binds to is not known. Within one base of it there is no much larger clone, and no base qualities were kept.

The time point tag for this specimen amounts to: about 28 days (+/-7) after the second vaccine dose. Because spike-specific TCR depth and breadth did not differ between the two schedules, AZD1222 recipients who got a second dose at roughly 4 weeks were pooled with those who got a second dose at roughly 12 weeks. Vaccinee samples came from UK trials COV001 and COV002, including a single-blind randomized controlled phase 2/3 trial of AZD1222 (ChAdOx1 nCoV-19) in healthy adults. For TCRbeta chain sequencing, PBMC samples were collected from trial participants at day 0 and at day 28 after the second dose. The CDR3 runs 13 residues from the cysteine to the phenylalanine. Just the 39-base CDR3 DNA is kept, in frame starting at base 1. V gives up 4 bases and J gives up 6 bases, and the segment between their germline ends measures 9 bases. The CDR3 regions of human TCRbeta chains were analyzed by immunosequencing. From the authors' description of their analysis: Repertoire TCRs were checked for matches against a reference library of SARS-CoV-2-specific TCRs that had been generated using the MIRA antigen-specificity platform. Breadth meant the fraction of unique TCRs that were SARS-CoV-2-associated, whereas depth meant the fraction of total T cells that were SARS-CoV-2-associated. Using the MIRA data, each spike-specific TCR was assigned both to the spike region to which the TCR was reactive and to a CD4 or CD8 class. Log10-transformed breadth and depth values were compared by one-way ANOVA with Sidak's multiple comparisons tests. TCRdb carries this immuneACCESS record with in-frame sequences only. Its versions omit some clonotypes, under half of them owing to an unresolved V gene in the studies checked, with the rest unexplained. The DNA gave D and trimming, while V, J and clone size come from that table. Here the sample has roughly 67,000 clones; roughly nine tenths occur a single time. More than 25% of the sample goes to the ten largest clones.

The full study reports these points: A significant rise in spike-specific TCR breadth and depth was observed after two AZD1222 doses relative to day 0 and relative to MenACWY recipients. Only a handful of AZD1222 recipients were SARS-CoV-2 seropositive at baseline, limiting conclusions about previously exposed vaccinees. In the small 56-69-year group, the increase in depth fell short of significance, most likely because of low power. Because no day 14 peak-response samples were available, repertoires were characterized only after the peak T cell response. Participants were mostly white British and included more females than males, and it was suggested by the authors that clonal diversity may have been underestimated. Reportedly, almost half of the unique spike-specific TCRs recognized epitopes lying outside the regions that are mutated in the B.1.351 and B.1.1.7 variants. The whole spike protein was spanned by vaccine-associated CD4 TCRs, and dominant responses were seen in regions 160-218 and 743-854.

The material was peripheral blood, obtained 28 days after the second AZD1222 dose. The chain employs TRBV12-3 or TRBV12-4 and TRBJ2-2, with the D gene not clear enough to name. The TCR comes from an adult who received the AZD1222 COVID-19 vaccine. This receptor has the CDR3 CASSWGHPGELFF. At the DNA level, the sequence is TGTGCCAGCAGTTGGGGTCACCCCGGGGAGCTGTTTTTT.